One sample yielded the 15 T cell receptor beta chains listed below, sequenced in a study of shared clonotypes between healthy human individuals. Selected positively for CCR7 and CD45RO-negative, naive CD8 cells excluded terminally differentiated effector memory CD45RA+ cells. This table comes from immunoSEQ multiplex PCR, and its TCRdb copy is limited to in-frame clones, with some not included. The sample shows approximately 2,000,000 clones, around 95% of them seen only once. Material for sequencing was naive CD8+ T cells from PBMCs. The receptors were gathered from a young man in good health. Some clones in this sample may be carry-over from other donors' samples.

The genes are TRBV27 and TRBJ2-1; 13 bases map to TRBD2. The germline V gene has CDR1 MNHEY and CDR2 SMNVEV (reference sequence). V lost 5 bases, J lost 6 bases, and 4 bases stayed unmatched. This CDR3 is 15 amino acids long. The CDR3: CASSHTSGRANEQFF. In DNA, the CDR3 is TGTGCCAGCAGTCACACTAGCGGGAGGGCCAATGAGCAGTTCTTC.

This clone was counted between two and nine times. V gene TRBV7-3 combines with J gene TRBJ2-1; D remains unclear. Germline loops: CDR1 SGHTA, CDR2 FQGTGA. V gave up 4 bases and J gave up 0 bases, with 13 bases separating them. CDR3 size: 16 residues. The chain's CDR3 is CASSSLDSSSYNEQFF. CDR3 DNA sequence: TGTGCCAGCAGCTCCCTCGACTCGAGCTCCTACAATGAGCAGTTCTTC.

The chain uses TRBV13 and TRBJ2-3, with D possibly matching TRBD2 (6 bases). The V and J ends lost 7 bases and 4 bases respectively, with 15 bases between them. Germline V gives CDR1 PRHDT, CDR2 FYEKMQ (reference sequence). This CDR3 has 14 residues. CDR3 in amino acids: CASKRTMEADTQYF. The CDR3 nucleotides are TGTGCCAGCAAACGGACTATGGAAGCAGATACGCAGTATTTT.

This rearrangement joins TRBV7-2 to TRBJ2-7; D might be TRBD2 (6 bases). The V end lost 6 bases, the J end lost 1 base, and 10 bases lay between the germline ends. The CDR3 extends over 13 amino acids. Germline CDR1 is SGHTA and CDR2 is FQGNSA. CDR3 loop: CASRKRGSYEQYF. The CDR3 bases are TGTGCCAGCAGGAAACGGGGGTCCTACGAGCAGTACTTC. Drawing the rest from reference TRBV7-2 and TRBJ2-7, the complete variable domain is GAGVSQSPSNKVTEKGKDVELRCDPISGHTALYWYRQSLGQGLEFLIYFQGNSAPDKSGLPSDRFSAERTGGSVSTLTIQRTQQEDSAVYLCASRKRGSYEQYFGPGTRLTVT.

CDR3 coding DNA: TGTGCCAGCACTTGGGGGCTCACAACTGAAGCTTTCTTT. As protein: CASTWGLTTEAFF. The chain uses TRBV2 and TRBJ1-1; tentative D call: TRBD1 (6 bases). CDR1 and CDR2 (germline): SNHLY, FYNNEI. The CDR3 runs to 13 residues. V dropped 7 bases and J dropped 5 bases, with 14 bases sitting between them.

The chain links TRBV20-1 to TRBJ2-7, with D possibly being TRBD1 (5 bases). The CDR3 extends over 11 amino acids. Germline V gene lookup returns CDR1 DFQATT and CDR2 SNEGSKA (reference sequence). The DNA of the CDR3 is TGCAGCCCATGGACGGACAACGAGCAGTACTTC. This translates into CSPWTDNEQYF.

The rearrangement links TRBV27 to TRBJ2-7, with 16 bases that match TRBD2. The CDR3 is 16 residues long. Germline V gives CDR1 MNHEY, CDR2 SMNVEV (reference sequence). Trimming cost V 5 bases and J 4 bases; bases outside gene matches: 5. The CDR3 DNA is TGTGCCAGCAGTCGGGGGGGACTAGCGGGAGGGTACGAGCAGTACTTC. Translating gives CASSRGGLAGGYEQYF.

The CDR3 spells CASSDTGTSHEQYF. The CDR3 DNA sequence: TGTGCCAGCAGTGATACAGGGACGAGTCACGAGCAGTACTTC. The chain uses TRBV6-1 and TRBJ2-7; possible D gene TRBD1, 6 bases. The CDR3 spans 14 residues. Germline assignment: CDR1 MNHNS and CDR2 SASEGT. The V end was cut by 3 bases, the J end by 5 bases, with 14 bases between.

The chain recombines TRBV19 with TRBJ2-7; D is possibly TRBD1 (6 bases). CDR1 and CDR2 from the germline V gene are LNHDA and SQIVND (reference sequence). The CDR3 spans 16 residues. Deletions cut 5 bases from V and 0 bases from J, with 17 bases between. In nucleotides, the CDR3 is TGTGCCAGTAGTCCTCGGACAGTCAGAGTCTCCTACGAGCAGTACTTC. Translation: CASSPRTVRVSYEQYF.

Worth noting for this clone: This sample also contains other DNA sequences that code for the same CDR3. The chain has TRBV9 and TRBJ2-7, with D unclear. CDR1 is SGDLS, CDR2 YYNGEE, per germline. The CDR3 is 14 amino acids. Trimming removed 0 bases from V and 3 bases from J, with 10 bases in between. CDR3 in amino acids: CASSVVAGSYEQYF. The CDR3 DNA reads TGTGCCAGCAGCGTAGTGGCAGGCAGCTACGAGCAGTACTTC.

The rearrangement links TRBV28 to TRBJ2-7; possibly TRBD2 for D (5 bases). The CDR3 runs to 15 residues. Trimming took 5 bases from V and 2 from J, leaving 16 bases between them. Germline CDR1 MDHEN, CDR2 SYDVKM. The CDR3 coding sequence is TGTGCCAGCAGTCGATCCTGGGAGTTCCCCTACGAGCAGTACTTC. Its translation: CASSRSWEFPYEQYF.

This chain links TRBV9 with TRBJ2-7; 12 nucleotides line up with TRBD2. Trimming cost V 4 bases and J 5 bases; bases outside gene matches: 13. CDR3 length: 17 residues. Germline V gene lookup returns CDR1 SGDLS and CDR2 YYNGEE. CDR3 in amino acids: CASSPGLAGWGSDEQYF. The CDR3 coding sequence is TGTGCCAGCAGCCCCGGACTAGCGGGATGGGGTTCGGACGAGCAGTACTTC.

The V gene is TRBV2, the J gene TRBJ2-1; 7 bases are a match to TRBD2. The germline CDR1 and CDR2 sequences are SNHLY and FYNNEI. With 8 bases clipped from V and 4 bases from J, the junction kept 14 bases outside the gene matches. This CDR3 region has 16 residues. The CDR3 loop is CASAGGVGGSYNEQFF. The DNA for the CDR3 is TGTGCCAGCGCAGGAGGGGTTGGCGGGAGTTACAATGAGCAGTTCTTC. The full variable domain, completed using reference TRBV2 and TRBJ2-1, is EPEVTQTPSHQVTQMGQEVILRCVPISNHLYFYWYRQILGQKVEFLVSFYNNEISEKSEIFDDQFSVERPDGSNFTLKIRSTKLEDSAMYFCASAGGVGGSYNEQFFGPGTRLTVL.

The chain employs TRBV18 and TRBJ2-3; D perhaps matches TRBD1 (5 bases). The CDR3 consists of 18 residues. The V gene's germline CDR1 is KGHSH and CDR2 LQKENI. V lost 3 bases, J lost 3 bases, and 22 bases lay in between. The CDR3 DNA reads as TGTGCCAGCTCACCGGATGATGGGGCAGGGAATCTTACAGATACGCAGTATTTT. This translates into CASSPDDGAGNLTDTQYF. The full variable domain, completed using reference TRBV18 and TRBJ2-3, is NAGVMQNPRHLVRRRGQEARLRCSPMKGHSHVYWYRQLPEEGLKFMVYLQKENIIDESGMPKERFSAEFPKEGPSILRIQQVVRGDSAAYFCASSPDDGAGNLTDTQYFGPGTRLTVL.

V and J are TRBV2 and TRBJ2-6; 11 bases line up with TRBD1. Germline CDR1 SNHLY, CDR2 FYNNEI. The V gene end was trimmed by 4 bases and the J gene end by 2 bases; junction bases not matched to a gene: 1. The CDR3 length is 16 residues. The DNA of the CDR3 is TGTGCCAGCAGTGGGACAGGGGGCGCTGGGGCCAACGTCCTGACTTTC. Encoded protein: CASSGTGGAGANVLTF.